A single sample gave rise to the 27 T cell receptor beta chains below, sequenced in a study of T cell repertoires in cytomegalovirus infection. TCRdb used MiXCR to reprocess the reads, holding one entry per CDR3 protein. The sample comprises some 97,000 distinct CDR3 sequences, about 22% of which are singletons, and 30% to 40% rests with the top ten. The specimen was CD8+ T cells from PBMCs. All receptors come from a human donor in good health (CMV status not recorded). Some clones in this sample may be carry-over from other donors' samples.

This clonotype showed up just a few times. The rearrangement joins TRBV7-2 to TRBJ2-3; 9 bases line up with TRBD2. J gave up 4 bases and V 2 bases, and 13 bases lay outside the gene matches. This CDR3 contains 18 residues. Germline values: CDR1 SGHTA, CDR2 FQGNSA. The CDR3 bases are TGTGCCAGCAGCTTAATCCCCCCCCCTGCGGGAGGGCCAGATACGCAGTATTTT. Its protein product is CASSLIPPPAGGPDTQYF.

This clonotype showed up many times. Compared with germline, one end of the junction differs, possibly owing to a read error. V is TRBV7-2 and J is TRBJ2-2; D not resolved. Germline lookup yields CDR1 SGHTA and CDR2 FQGNSA. The CDR3 length is 11 residues. CDR3 in DNA: TGTGCCAGCAGTTTAGTGGGGGAGCTGTTTTTT. The encoded protein is CASSLVGELFF.

By sample share, this clonotype is medium-sized (0.01 to 0.1%). One end of the junction is discordant with germline, which a read error may explain. This chain joins TRBV5-1 and TRBJ1-1; TRBD1 is a possible D gene (6 bases). CDR1 is SGHRS, CDR2 YFSETQ, per germline. The CDR3 has 12 residues. The chain's CDR3 is CASSLSNREWVF. CDR3 DNA: TGCGCCAGCAGCTTGTCCAACAGGGAGTGGGTCTTT.

On this clonotype: This may arise from a read error, as a much more abundant clone is one base away. The conserved phenylalanine or tryptophan is not found at the CDR3 terminus, so this likely reflects a read error. V and J are TRBV7-2 and TRBJ2-3; TRBD2 agrees at 9 bases. Looked up from germline, CDR1 is SGHTA and CDR2 is FQGNSA. This CDR3 has 14 amino acids. V lost 3 bases and J lost 6; bases outside the gene matches: 4. CDR3 coding DNA: TGTGCCAGCAGCTTGGGACTAGCCTCCGATACGCAGTATTAT. Protein sequence: CASSLGLASDTQYY.

Points on this clonotype: One junction end disagrees with the germline gene, perhaps due to a read error. The rearrangement uses TRBV6-5 and TRBJ2-7; D is undetermined. This CDR3 region has 14 residues. Per the germline V gene, CDR1 is MNHEY and CDR2 is SVGAGI. The CDR3 sequence: CASSYGPIAYKQYF. In nucleotides, the CDR3 is TGTGCCAGCAGTTACGGGCCGATCGCCTACAAGCAGTACTTC.

The chain is built from TRBV6-2 or TRBV6-3 and TRBJ2-7; 10 bases align to TRBD1. The junction had 12 bases not matched to a gene; V was cut back by 0 bases and J by 4 bases. The germline gives CDR1 MNHEY, CDR2 SVGEGT. The CDR3 covers 18 residues. The CDR3 nucleotides read TGTGCCAGCAGTTACTCCATTGTCCCGGGACAGGGGTTGTACGAGCAGTACTTC. This gives the protein CASSYSIVPGQGLYEQYF.

This clonotype has at least ten counts. The chain carries TRBV10-3 and TRBJ2-1; a possible D gene is TRBD2 (5 bases). CDR3 length: 15 residues. Germline CDR1 ENHRY, CDR2 SYGVKD. V was pared by 5 bases and J by 0 bases, with 11 bases between. The CDR3, as DNA: TGTGCCATCAGTCCGGGGAGCCTCTCCTACAATGAGCAGTTCTTC. Translated: CAISPGSLSYNEQFF.

This chain uses TRBV19 with TRBJ2-2; 14 nucleotides align to TRBD2. Unmatched junction bases numbered 4, after V lost 6 bases and J lost 4 bases. The CDR3 runs 16 residues. Germline lookup yields CDR1 LNHDA and CDR2 SQIVND (reference sequence). The CDR3 nucleotides read TGTGCCAGTAGCCCGACTAGCGGGAGGGGCACCGGGGAGCTGTTTTTT. The encoded protein is CASSPTSGRGTGELFF. Full variable domain (outside the CDR3, taken from reference TRBV19 and TRBJ2-2): DGGITQSPKYLFRKEGQNVTLSCEQNLNHDAMYWYRQDPGQGLRLIYYSQIVNDFQKGDIAEGYSVSREKKESFPLTVTSAQKNPTAFYLCASSPTSGRGTGELFFGEGSRLTVL.

In its sample, this clonotype was seen a few times. V usage is TRBV15 and J usage is TRBJ1-1, with D unresolved. The CDR3 totals 18 residues. From germline, CDR1 is LNHNV and CDR2 YYDKDF (reference sequence). V was trimmed by 0 bases and J by 1 base, leaving 18 bases between them. CDR3 bases: TGTGCCACCAGCAGAGATAGGCAGGCTAGTTGGGGGAACACTGAAGCTTTCTTT. Translation: CATSRDRQASWGNTEAFF.

In this sample, this clonotype turned up many times. The V and J genes are TRBV7-8 and TRBJ2-6; no clear D gene. Germline CDR1 SGHVS, CDR2 FQNEAQ. CDR3 length: 16 amino acids. V shed 5 bases and J shed 0 bases, with 11 bases lying between them. The CDR3 region has the DNA TGTGCCAGCAGCCCAACCCTTCCCTCTGGGGCCAACGTCCTGACTTTC. Residues: CASSPTLPSGANVLTF.

This clonotype came up many times. The chain recombines TRBV28 with TRBJ1-1; 7 nucleotides match TRBD1. Germline V gene data show CDR1 as MDHEN and CDR2 as SYDVKM. J gave up 1 base and V 6 bases, and 11 bases lay outside the gene matches. CDR3 length equals 16 residues. For the CDR3, the DNA is TGTGCCAGCAGCCACCTTCCAGGGGGGGGGAACACTGAAGCTTTCTTT. Translation: CASSHLPGGGNTEAFF.

J is TRBJ2-4 and V is TRBV12-3 or TRBV12-4; maybe TRBD1 (5 bases). V was pared by 6 bases and J by 0 bases, with 12 bases between. The CDR3 has 15 residues. The DNA of the CDR3 is TGTGCCAGCAGGCACAGGAGAGTAGCCAAAAACATTCAGTACTTC. The encoded protein is CASRHRRVAKNIQYF.

This clonotype was counted between two and nine times. The chain has TRBV6-2 or TRBV6-3 and TRBJ2-5; D gene unclear. Trimming removed 10 bases from V and 5 bases from J, with 20 bases in between. The CDR3 totals 14 residues. Germline V gene data show CDR1 as MNHEY and CDR2 as SVGEGT. The CDR3 region has the DNA TGTGCCACCAGGCCGGACCCCGCCAAGGAGACCCAGTACTTC. Encoded protein: CATRPDPAKETQYF.

The chain has TRBV19 and TRBJ1-1, with unresolved D. Deletions cut 3 bases from V and 0 bases from J, with 17 bases between. This CDR3 comprises 17 residues. CDR1 and CDR2 (germline): LNHDA, SQIVND (reference sequence). CDR3 region: CASSMGRYGEMNTEAFF. The CDR3 DNA sequence: TGTGCCAGTAGTATGGGAAGGTACGGGGAGATGAACACTGAAGCTTTCTTT.

This clonotype was found a few times. J is TRBJ2-1 and V is TRBV7-9; 9 positions match TRBD1. Germline assignment: CDR1 SEHNR and CDR2 FQNEAQ (reference sequence). The CDR3 is made up of 16 amino acids. V lost 2 bases to trimming and J lost 7 bases; unmatched junction nucleotides: 9. In nucleotides, the CDR3 is TGTGCCAGCAGCTTATCCGGGACAGGGATGACGAATGAGCAGTTCTTC. Translated: CASSLSGTGMTNEQFF.

With regard to this clonotype: A much larger clone differs by one base, so this may be a read error. The chain carries TRBV7-3 and TRBJ1-1; possible D gene TRBD1, 6 bases. The CDR3 spans 15 residues. Germline-derived CDR1 and CDR2 are SGHTA and FQGTGA. CDR3: CVSSPRGPLNTEAFF. CDR3 in DNA: TGTGTCAGCAGCCCCCGGGGGCCTCTGAACACTGAAGCTTTCTTT.

This clonotype was observed many times. This sequence joins TRBV5-4 and TRBJ1-4; D gene uncertain. Trimming cost V 2 bases and J 8 bases, with 7 bases left between them. There are 12 residues in the CDR3. Germline V gene sequence: CDR1 SGHNT, CDR2 YYREEE (reference sequence). CDR3 nucleotides: TGTGCCAGCAGCTTAACGGGGGAAAAACTGTTTTTT. It translates to CASSLTGEKLFF.

This clonotype has a handful of counts. The V and J genes are TRBV20-1 and TRBJ2-7, with 8 positions matching TRBD1. CDR1 is DFQATT, CDR2 SNEGSKA, per germline (reference sequence). This CDR3 comprises 15 residues. With 2 bases clipped from V and 0 bases from J, the junction kept 6 bases outside the gene matches. The CDR3 spells CSARNRDRSSYEQYF. In nucleotides, the CDR3 is TGCAGTGCTAGAAACCGGGACAGGAGCTCCTACGAGCAGTACTTC.

This clonotype has at least ten counts. The genes are TRBV3-1 and TRBJ2-7, with D possibly TRBD1 on 6 matching bases. This CDR3 has 15 amino acids. With 1 base removed from V and 3 bases from J, the gap between germline ends came to 13 bases. CDR1 is LGHDT and CDR2 is YNNKEL in the germline V gene (reference sequence). The DNA of the CDR3 is TGTGCCAGCAGCCAAGTCACAGGGTCAATCTACGAGCAGTACTTC. As protein: CASSQVTGSIYEQYF.

The chain couples TRBV7-9 to TRBJ2-4, with 9 bases aligning to TRBD2. This CDR3 comprises 16 residues. Trimming cost V 6 bases and J 2 bases; bases outside gene matches: 8. Germline CDR1 is SEHNR and CDR2 is FQNEAQ (reference sequence). In nucleotides, the CDR3 is TGTGCCAGCAGTAGCGGGGGCGCCGAGACCAAAAACATTCAGTACTTC. Translation: CASSSGGAETKNIQYF.

This clonotype was counted ten times or more. V is TRBV10-3 and J is TRBJ2-7; D is perhaps TRBD2 (6 bases). The CDR3 runs to 14 residues. The germline V gene has CDR1 ENHRY and CDR2 SYGVKD. V lost 8 bases, J lost 0 bases, and 14 bases lay in between. The CDR3 sequence is CAIRQEGSSYEQYF. In DNA, the CDR3 is TGTGCCATCCGTCAGGAGGGAAGCTCCTACGAGCAGTACTTC.

The CDR3 nucleotides are TGTGCCAGCAGCGTAGTATCGGAGAATGAGCAGTTCTTC. Protein: CASSVVSENEQFF. This sequence joins TRBV9 and TRBJ2-1; no reliable D call. The length of the CDR3 is 13 residues. Trimming cost V 0 bases and J 7 bases, with 8 bases left between them. In germline, CDR1 is SGDLS, CDR2 YYNGEE. Full variable domain (outside the CDR3, taken from reference TRBV9 and TRBJ2-1): DSGVTQTPKHLITATGQRVTLRCSPRSGDLSVYWYQQSLDQGLQFLIQYYNGEERAKGNILERFSAQQFPDLHSELNLSSLELGDSALYFCASSVVSENEQFFGPGTRLTVL.

The sample holds a few counts of this clonotype. The chain couples TRBV28 to TRBJ2-1; 8 positions agree with TRBD2. This CDR3 has 15 residues. V lost 4 bases to trimming and J lost 8 bases; unmatched junction nucleotides: 10. The V gene's germline CDR1 is MDHEN and CDR2 SYDVKM. The CDR3 is CASSSLRGGYDEQFF. The CDR3 DNA sequence: TGTGCCAGCAGTTCCCTTCGCGGGGGGTATGATGAGCAGTTCTTC.

This clonotype was observed at least ten times. V usage is TRBV7-6 and J usage is TRBJ1-1; 10 positions match TRBD1. This CDR3 has 16 residues. Germline V lookup: CDR1 SGHVS, CDR2 FNYEAQ. V lost 5 bases to trimming and J lost 1 base; unmatched junction nucleotides: 7. CDR3 in DNA: TGTGCCAGCAGCGACCCTGGACAGGGGGGGAACACTGAAGCTTTCTTT. Translating gives CASSDPGQGGNTEAFF.

This clonotype has just a few counts. The chain joins TRBV2 to TRBJ2-2; TRBD2 agrees at 8 bases. CDR3 length: 15 residues. Germline trimming cut 3 bases from V and 6 bases from J; bases unmatched to any gene: 6. Germline CDR1 and CDR2: SNHLY and FYNNEI. CDR3 sequence reads: CASSETAGAAGELFF. The CDR3 region has the DNA TGTGCCAGCAGTGAGACAGCGGGAGCGGCCGGGGAGCTGTTTTTT.

There are many counts of this clonotype. This rearrangement joins TRBV6-1 to TRBJ1-5, with unresolved D. Trimming took 8 bases from V and 5 from J, leaving 7 bases between them. The germline gives CDR1 MNHNS, CDR2 SASEGT. The CDR3 contains 11 residues. CDR3 coding DNA: TGTGCCAGCGGCATGTATCAGCCCCAGCATTTT. This codes for CASGMYQPQHF.

J is TRBJ1-1 and V is TRBV27; no reliable D call. Germline-derived CDR1 and CDR2 are MNHEY and SMNVEV (reference sequence). This CDR3 contains 14 residues. With 2 bases removed from V and 4 bases from J, the gap between germline ends came to 11 bases. As DNA, the CDR3 is TGTGCCAGCAGTTTAGGGCCCCGGGGCACTGAAGCTTTCTTT. As protein: CASSLGPRGTEAFF.